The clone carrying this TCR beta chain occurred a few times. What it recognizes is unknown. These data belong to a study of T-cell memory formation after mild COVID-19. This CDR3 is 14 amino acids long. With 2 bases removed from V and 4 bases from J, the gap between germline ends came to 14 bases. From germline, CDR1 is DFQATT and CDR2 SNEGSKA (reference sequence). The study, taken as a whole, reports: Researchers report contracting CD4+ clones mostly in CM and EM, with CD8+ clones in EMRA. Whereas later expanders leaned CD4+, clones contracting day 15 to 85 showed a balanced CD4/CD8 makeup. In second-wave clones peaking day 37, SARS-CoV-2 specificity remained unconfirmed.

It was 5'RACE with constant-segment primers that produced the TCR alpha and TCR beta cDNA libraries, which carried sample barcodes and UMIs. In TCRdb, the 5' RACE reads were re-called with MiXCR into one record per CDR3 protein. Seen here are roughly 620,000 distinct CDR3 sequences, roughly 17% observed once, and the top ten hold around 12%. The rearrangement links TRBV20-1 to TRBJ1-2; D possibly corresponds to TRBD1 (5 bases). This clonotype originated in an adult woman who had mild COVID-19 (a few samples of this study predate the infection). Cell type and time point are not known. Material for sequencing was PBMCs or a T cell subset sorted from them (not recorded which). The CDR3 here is CSARKGRVPYGYTF. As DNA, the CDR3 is TGCAGTGCTAGAAAGGGCAGGGTGCCCTATGGCTACACCTTC.